Below are 13 T cell receptor beta chains sequenced from a single sample in a study of cytomegalovirus exposure and HLA in healthy donors. Only in-frame clones appear in the TCRdb table, and some are missing; sequencing was by immunoSEQ multiplex PCR. Of 82,000 or so clones in the sample, 85% to 95% were seen once. Sequences were obtained from PBMCs. These receptors came from a man aged 18-30 years in good health and CMV-seronegative.

The rearrangement joins TRBV6-4 to TRBJ1-1; possible D gene TRBD1, 5 bases. Trimming pared 5 bases from V and 0 bases from J, leaving 19 bases between. This CDR3 comprises 17 residues. The V gene's germline CDR1 is MRHNA and CDR2 SNTAGT. The DNA for the CDR3 is TGTGCCAGCAGTAAAGGACACTCGGGCAGTATGAACACTGAAGCTTTCTTT. This translates into CASSKGHSGSMNTEAFF.

V is TRBV2 and J is TRBJ1-2; the match to TRBD1 covers 7 bases. The CDR3 length is 13 residues. The V gene's germline CDR1 is SNHLY and CDR2 FYNNEI. V lost 8 bases and J lost 7; bases outside the gene matches: 10. The CDR3 protein is CASVGQGVFGYTF. As DNA, the CDR3 is TGTGCCAGCGTTGGGCAGGGGGTTTTTGGCTACACCTTC.

V gene TRBV30 combines with J gene TRBJ1-2; D gene ambiguous. There are 11 residues in the CDR3. Trimming pared 5 bases from V and 8 bases from J, leaving 12 bases between. In germline, CDR1 is GTSNPN, CDR2 SVGIG (reference sequence). The CDR3 DNA follows: TGTGCCTGGCGAAGCTTCGTAGGCTACACCTTC. It yields the protein CAWRSFVGYTF. Combining the CDR3 with reference TRBV30 and TRBJ1-2 gives the whole variable domain SQTIHQWPATLVQPVGSPLSLECTVEGTSNPNLYWYRQAAGRGLQLLFYSVGIGQISSEVPQNLSASRPQDRQFILSSKKLLLSDSGFYLCAWRSFVGYTFGSGTRLTVV.

The V call is TRBV7-6, the J call TRBJ2-7; TRBD2 aligns across 7 bases. There are 16 residues in the CDR3. Trimming cost V 5 bases and J 2 bases; bases outside gene matches: 12. Germline V gene lookup returns CDR1 SGHVS and CDR2 FNYEAQ. The CDR3 sequence is CASSNMALGTTYEQYF. The CDR3 region has the DNA TGTGCCAGCAGCAACATGGCCCTTGGGACTACCTACGAGCAGTACTTC.

This chain joins TRBV20-1 and TRBJ1-1; D gene ambiguous. The CDR3 extends over 11 amino acids. Trimming left V 5 bases short and J 0 bases short, with 4 bases between. CDR1 and CDR2 from the germline V gene are DFQATT and SNEGSKA (reference sequence). CDR3 sequence: CSASMNTEAFF. CDR3 nucleotides: TGCAGTGCTTCAATGAACACTGAAGCTTTCTTT.

The V and J genes are TRBV11-2 and TRBJ1-1, with D hard to call. The germline V and J ends were trimmed by 2 bases and 2 bases, with 9 bases remaining between them. Germline CDR1 reads SGHAT; CDR2 reads FQNNGV. CDR3 length: 14 amino acids. The CDR3 loop reads CASSLMALNTEAFF. In DNA, the CDR3 is TGTGCCAGCAGCTTAATGGCTCTCAACACTGAAGCTTTCTTT.

The chain joins TRBV11-2 to TRBJ2-1, with D perhaps TRBD1 (6 bases). The germline V and J ends were trimmed by 4 bases and 5 bases, with 21 bases remaining between them. The CDR3 has 17 amino acids. Germline V gene lookup returns CDR1 SGHAT and CDR2 FQNNGV. The CDR3 reads CASSSKNRAVFHNEQFF. CDR3 bases: TGTGCCAGCAGCTCAAAAAACAGGGCGGTTTTCCACAATGAGCAGTTCTTC.

CDR3 region: CASSPDRATEAFF. The CDR3 DNA sequence: TGTGCCAGCTCACCAGACAGGGCCACTGAAGCTTTCTTT. The J gene is TRBJ1-1, the V gene TRBV18; 7 bases agree with TRBD1. Germline CDR1 is KGHSH and CDR2 is LQKENI. Germline trimming cut 2 bases from V and 4 bases from J; bases unmatched to any gene: 1. The CDR3 extends over 13 amino acids. The full variable domain, with the rest looked up from reference TRBV18 and TRBJ1-1, is NAGVMQNPRHLVRRRGQEARLRCSPMKGHSHVYWYRQLPEEGLKFMVYLQKENIIDESGMPKERFSAEFPKEGPSILRIQQVVRGDSAAYFCASSPDRATEAFFGQGTRLTVV.

This clone has just one count. The rearrangement joins TRBV14 to TRBJ2-7; D gene unclear. Germline V gene sequence: CDR1 SGHDN, CDR2 FVKESK. CDR3 length: 15 amino acids. Trimming took 4 bases from V and 0 from J, leaving 13 bases between them. The CDR3 nucleotides read TGTGCCAGCAGCCCCCGTTCGAGGTTCTCCTACGAGCAGTACTTC. Its protein product is CASSPRSRFSYEQYF.

J is TRBJ2-7 and V is TRBV5-1, with TRBD2 identical over 14 bases. The CDR3 contains 16 residues. V was pared by 4 bases and J by 2 bases, with 5 bases of the junction left unmatched. The germline V gene encodes CDR1 SGHRS and CDR2 YFSETQ. The CDR3 loop reads CASSPGLAGATYEQYF. Here the CDR3 DNA reads TGCGCCAGCAGCCCGGGACTAGCGGGGGCGACCTACGAGCAGTACTTC.

The chain has TRBV7-9 and TRBJ1-2; the match to TRBD1 covers 10 bases. The germline V gene encodes CDR1 SEHNR and CDR2 FQNEAQ (reference sequence). The trim removed 0 bases at V and 8 bases at J, leaving 15 bases unmatched. The CDR3 extends over 18 amino acids. The CDR3 region is CASSLAEFSGQGRRGYTF. CDR3 sequence (DNA): TGTGCCAGCAGCTTAGCCGAATTCTCGGGACAGGGGAGACGGGGCTACACCTTC. Full variable domain (missing parts from reference TRBV7-9 and TRBJ1-2): DTGVSQNPRHKITKRGQNVTFRCDPISEHNRLYWYRQTLGQGPEFLTYFQNEAQLEKSRLLSDRFSAERPKGSFSTLEIQRTEQGDSAMYLCASSLAEFSGQGRRGYTFGSGTRLTVV.

The J gene is TRBJ2-2, the V gene TRBV7-9; 7 positions agree with TRBD1. V gave up 5 bases and J gave up 4 bases; unmatched junction bases: 4. The CDR3 is 14 residues long. Germline V gene lookup returns CDR1 SEHNR and CDR2 FQNEAQ (reference sequence). CDR3 in DNA: TGTGCCAGCAGCCTCCGGGACAGCACCGGGGAGCTGTTTTTT. Its protein is CASSLRDSTGELFF.

The chain carries TRBV2 and TRBJ2-3; 8 bases map to TRBD2. The CDR3 sequence is 16 residues long. Looked up from germline, CDR1 is SNHLY and CDR2 is FYNNEI. V lost 3 bases and J lost 2; bases outside the gene matches: 7. The DNA for the CDR3 is TGTGCCAGCAGTGACGAGCGGGGGACCCACACAGATACGCAGTATTTT. It encodes CASSDERGTHTDTQYF.